The T cell receptor beta chain under discussion was sequenced for a study of tumor-infiltrating lymphocytes in primary liver carcinoma. Regarding this clonotype: As yet, its antigen is unknown. The germline gene is not matched at one end of the junction; a read error may be the cause.

Study results and limitations: Tumor-adjacent and tumor-blood pairs shared a smaller degree of overlap than tumor region pairs. Top-250-clone fractions were significantly higher in tumors than in blood (p = 0.039).

It was from roughly 20-30 mg of unsorted bulk tissue that RNA and DNA were co-extracted. Primary liver carcinoma, confirmed by histopathology, was surgically resected. The patients, who had chronic HBV infection, were treatment-naive (untreated). There are 14 residues in the CDR3. The germline V gene has CDR1 MDHEN and CDR2 SYDVKM. Constant-region priming of approximately 500 ng total RNA yielded TCR beta cDNA. Libraries of TCR beta came from three nested multiplex PCR rounds with slightly modified ARM-PCR. Primers for the first two PCR rounds were TRBV1-TRBV30 forward primers and a C-beta reverse primer (around 10 cycles per round). TCRdb called the multiplex PCR reads again in MiXCR, with one record for every CDR3 protein. There are around 78,000 distinct CDR3 sequences in the sample; 71% occur only once, and roughly 15% lies in the top ten.

Sequenced material: liver tumor tissue from sampling region 4. Subset defined: tumor region T4, right-lateral pole. The rearrangement joins TRBV28 to TRBJ2-4; the D gene is possibly TRBD2 (7 bases). The source is a woman aged 55-70 years with primary liver carcinoma and hepatitis B virus infection. CDR3 protein: CASREGGSGNILYF. CDR3 DNA sequence: TGTGCCAGCAGAGAGGGGGGGTCGGGAAACATTCTGTACTTC.